Each of the 14 T cell receptor beta chains below was sequenced from the same sample in a study of T cell clonotyping in hematopoietic cell transplantation. Only in-frame clones appear in the TCRdb table, and some are missing; sequencing was by immunoSEQ multiplex PCR. The sample contains thousands of clones, roughly 94% of which appear only once. Sample: peripheral blood mononuclear cells, taken 30 days after allogeneic stem cell transplant. The receptor set was obtained from a male patient between 65 and 79 years old who had an allogeneic stem cell transplant from an unrelated donor, so T cells may come from the graft donor. Some clones in this sample may be carry-over from other donors' samples.

This chain joins TRBV5-1 and TRBJ2-2, with D uncertain. Between the trimmed V and J ends, which lost 0 bases and 4 bases, there was a span of 13 bases. Germline values: CDR1 SGHRS, CDR2 YFSETQ. The CDR3 is made up of 16 amino acids. Here the CDR3 reads CASSLEVMLFTGELFF. Written as DNA, the CDR3 is TGCGCCAGCAGCTTGGAGGTTATGTTGTTCACCGGGGAGCTGTTTTTT.

The CDR3 bases are TGTGCCAGCAGCTTAACGGCAGGGACCACTGAAGCTTTCTTT. Translating it yields CASSLTAGTTEAFF. V gene TRBV7-3 combines with J gene TRBJ1-1, with D perhaps TRBD1 (5 bases). Germline CDR1 reads SGHTA; CDR2 reads FQGTGA. CDR3 length: 14 amino acids. Trimming removed 0 bases from V and 4 bases from J, with 9 bases in between.

This clone appeared a single time. The gene calls are TRBV5-4 and TRBJ2-5; 7 bases fit TRBD1. The V segment lost 4 bases and the J segment 2 bases; nucleotides outside the gene matches: 8. The germline CDR1 and CDR2 sequences are SGHNT and YYREEE (reference sequence). The CDR3 length is 15 residues. CDR3 sequence: CASSTSDRTQETQYF. The CDR3 DNA reads TGTGCCAGCAGCACATCGGACAGGACTCAAGAGACCCAGTACTTC. The full variable domain, rest sourced from reference TRBV5-4 and TRBJ2-5, is ETGVTQSPTHLIKTRGQQVTLRCSSQSGHNTVSWYQQALGQGPQFIFQYYREEENGRGNFPPRFSGLQFPNYSSELNVNALELDDSALYLCASSTSDRTQETQYFGPGTRLLVL.

V usage is TRBV30 and J usage is TRBJ1-6, with D tentatively TRBD1 (5 bases). Deletions cut 7 bases from V and 3 bases from J, with 13 bases between. The CDR3 is made up of 14 amino acids. Germline V gene sequence: CDR1 GTSNPN, CDR2 SVGIG (reference sequence). CDR3 region: CALSRDFYNSPLHF. CDR3 DNA sequence: TGTGCCTTATCCAGGGATTTCTATAATTCACCCCTCCACTTT.

The V gene is TRBV7-2, the J gene TRBJ2-5; perhaps TRBD2 as D (6 bases). This CDR3 is 14 amino acids long. The germline V gene has CDR1 SGHTA and CDR2 FQGNSA. The V end was cut by 5 bases, the J end by 5 bases, with 15 bases between. This CDR3 reads CASSPAGVRETQYF. CDR3 bases: TGTGCCAGCAGCCCAGCGGGCGTCCGGGAGACCCAGTACTTC.

The rearrangement uses TRBV19 and TRBJ2-7, with D unresolved. With 3 bases removed from V and 3 bases from J, the gap between germline ends came to 9 bases. This CDR3 is built from 13 residues. Germline-derived CDR1 and CDR2 are LNHDA and SQIVND (reference sequence). The CDR3 DNA reads TGTGCCAGTAGTATCAAATTCAGCTACGAGCAGTACTTC. Its translation is CASSIKFSYEQYF.

V is TRBV10-3 and J is TRBJ2-2; 11 bases agree with TRBD2. V lost 6 bases and J lost 4; bases outside the gene matches: 10. CDR3 size: 17 residues. Germline V gene lookup returns CDR1 ENHRY and CDR2 SYGVKD. The CDR3 spells CAIREVIAGGSTGELFF. The CDR3 DNA reads as TGTGCCATCAGGGAAGTTATAGCGGGAGGGAGCACCGGGGAGCTGTTTTTT.

The chain has TRBV19 and TRBJ1-2; 8 bases line up with TRBD1. With 9 bases clipped from V and 1 base from J, the junction kept 10 bases outside the gene matches. The CDR3 is made up of 15 amino acids. Germline CDR1 LNHDA, CDR2 SQIVND (reference sequence). This CDR3 is CASKRDRGGNYGYTF. CDR3 coding DNA: TGTGCCAGCAAACGAGACAGGGGAGGTAACTATGGCTACACCTTC. The full variable domain, rest sourced from reference TRBV19 and TRBJ1-2, is DGGITQSPKYLFRKEGQNVTLSCEQNLNHDAMYWYRQDPGQGLRLIYYSQIVNDFQKGDIAEGYSVSREKKESFPLTVTSAQKNPTAFYLCASKRDRGGNYGYTFGSGTRLTVV.

CDR3 DNA sequence: TGCGCCAGCTCCTTTAGGGACAGACCGACGGGTCAGCCCCAGCATTTT. This codes for CASSFRDRPTGQPQHF. J is TRBJ1-5 and V is TRBV10-1, with TRBD1 matching 7 bases. This CDR3 is 16 amino acids long. Looked up from germline, CDR1 is WNHNN and CDR2 is SYGVQD (reference sequence). Trimming cost V 8 bases and J 6 bases; bases outside gene matches: 16.

The V gene is TRBV12-5, the J gene TRBJ1-1; D is uncertain. The V and J ends lost 3 bases and 7 bases respectively, with 15 bases between them. Germline CDR1 reads LGHNT; CDR2 reads FRNRAP. CDR3 length equals 14 residues. The CDR3 nucleotides read TGTGCTAGTGGTTTTGGAGTAGGGTTGGGTGAAGCTTTCTTT. This translates into CASGFGVGLGEAFF.

This clone showed up just once. The chain uses TRBV4-3 and TRBJ2-4; no clear D. CDR1 LGHNA and CDR2 YSLEER come from the germline V gene. The CDR3 runs to 18 residues. V lost 0 bases, J lost 1 base, and 16 bases lay in between. This CDR3 is CASSQEERRRSAKNIQYF. The CDR3 coding sequence is TGCGCCAGCAGCCAAGAAGAACGGAGACGCTCGGCCAAAAACATTCAGTACTTC.

This clone was counted a single time. The chain joins TRBV20-1 to TRBJ2-7; D remains ambiguous. The germline CDR1 and CDR2 sequences are DFQATT and SNEGSKA (reference sequence). There are 11 residues in the CDR3. Trimming took off 6 bases at V and 7 bases at J, with 13 bases between the two ends. CDR3 sequence (DNA): TGCAGTGCCACTCCGAGGCGGGAGCAGTACTTC. Its protein is CSATPRREQYF.

The V gene is TRBV6-5, the J gene TRBJ2-2; unclear D gene. Trimming cost V 7 bases and J 4 bases, with 13 bases left between them. Germline assignment: CDR1 MNHEY and CDR2 SVGAGI. The CDR3 has 14 residues. DNA of the CDR3: TGTGCCAGCACTTTATTACCTGGCACCGGGGAGCTGTTTTTT. This codes for CASTLLPGTGELFF.

The chain is built from TRBV5-1 and TRBJ2-7; TRBD1 matches at 8 bases. Germline CDR1 is SGHRS and CDR2 is YFSETQ. The CDR3 totals 15 residues. V was pared by 4 bases and J by 7 bases, with 13 bases of the junction left unmatched. Written as DNA, the CDR3 is TGCGCCAGCAGCCTCCACGGGACAGGAAATCAGGAGCAGTACTTC. This gives the protein CASSLHGTGNQEQYF.